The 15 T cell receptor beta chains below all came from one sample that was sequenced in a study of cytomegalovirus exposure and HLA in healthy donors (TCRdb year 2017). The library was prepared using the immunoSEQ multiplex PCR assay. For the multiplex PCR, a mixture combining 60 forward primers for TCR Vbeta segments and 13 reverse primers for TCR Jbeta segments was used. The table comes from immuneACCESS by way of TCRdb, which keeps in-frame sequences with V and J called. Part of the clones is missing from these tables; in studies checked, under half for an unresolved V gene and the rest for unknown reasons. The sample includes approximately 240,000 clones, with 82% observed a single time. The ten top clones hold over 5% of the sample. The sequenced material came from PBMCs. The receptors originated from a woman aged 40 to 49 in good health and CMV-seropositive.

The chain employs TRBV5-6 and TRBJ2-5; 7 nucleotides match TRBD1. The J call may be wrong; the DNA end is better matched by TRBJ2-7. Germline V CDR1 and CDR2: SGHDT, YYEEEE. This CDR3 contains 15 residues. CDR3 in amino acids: CASSKQGFRRYEQYF. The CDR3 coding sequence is TGTGCCAGCAGCAAACAGGGGTTTAGAAGGTACGAGCAGTACTTC.

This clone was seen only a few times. The chain's CDR3 is CASNLGGPGTDTQYF. The CDR3 nucleotides are TGTGCCAGCAACCTCGGGGGGCCGGGGACAGATACGCAGTATTTT. The chain is built from TRBV5-6 and TRBJ2-3, with D possibly matching TRBD2 (7 bases). Germline loops: CDR1 SGHDT, CDR2 YYEEEE. CDR3 length equals 15 residues. Between the trimmed V and J ends, which lost 6 bases and 3 bases, there was a span of 17 bases.

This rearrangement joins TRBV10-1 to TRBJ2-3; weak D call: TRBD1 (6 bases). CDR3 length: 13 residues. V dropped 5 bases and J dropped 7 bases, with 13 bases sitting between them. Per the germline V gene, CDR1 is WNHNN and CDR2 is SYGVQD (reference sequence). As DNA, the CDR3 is TGCGCCAGCAGTAAGACAGGCCCGAATACGCAGTATTTT. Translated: CASSKTGPNTQYF.

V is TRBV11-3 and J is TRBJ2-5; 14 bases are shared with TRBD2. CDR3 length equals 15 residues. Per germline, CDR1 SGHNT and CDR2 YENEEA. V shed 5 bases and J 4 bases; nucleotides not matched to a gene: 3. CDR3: CASSIGLAGGETQYF. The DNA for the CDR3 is TGTGCCAGCAGCATAGGACTAGCGGGAGGAGAGACCCAGTACTTC.

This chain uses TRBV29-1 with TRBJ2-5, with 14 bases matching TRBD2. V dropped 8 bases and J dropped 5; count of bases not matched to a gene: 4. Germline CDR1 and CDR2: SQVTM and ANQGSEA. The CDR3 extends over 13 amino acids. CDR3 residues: CSPRLAGGETQYF. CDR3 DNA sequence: TGCAGCCCGAGACTAGCGGGGGGGGAGACCCAGTACTTC.

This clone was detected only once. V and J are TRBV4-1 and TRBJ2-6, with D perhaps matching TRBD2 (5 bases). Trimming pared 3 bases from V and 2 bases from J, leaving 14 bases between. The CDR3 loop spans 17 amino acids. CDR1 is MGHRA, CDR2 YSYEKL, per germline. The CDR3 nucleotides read TGCGCCAGCAGCCATCCCGCAGAGGGTCCTGGGGCCAACGTCCTGACTTTC. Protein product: CASSHPAEGPGANVLTF.

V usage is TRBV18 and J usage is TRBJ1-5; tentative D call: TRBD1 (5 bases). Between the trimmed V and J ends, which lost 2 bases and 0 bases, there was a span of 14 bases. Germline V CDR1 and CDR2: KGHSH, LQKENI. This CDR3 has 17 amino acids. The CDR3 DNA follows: TGTGCCAGCTCACCATCGACCGGGGGGAATAGCAATCAGCCCCAGCATTTT. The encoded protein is CASSPSTGGNSNQPQHF. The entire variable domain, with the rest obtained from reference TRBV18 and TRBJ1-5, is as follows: NAGVMQNPRHLVRRRGQEARLRCSPMKGHSHVYWYRQLPEEGLKFMVYLQKENIIDESGMPKERFSAEFPKEGPSILRIQQVVRGDSAAYFCASSPSTGGNSNQPQHFGDGTRLSIL.

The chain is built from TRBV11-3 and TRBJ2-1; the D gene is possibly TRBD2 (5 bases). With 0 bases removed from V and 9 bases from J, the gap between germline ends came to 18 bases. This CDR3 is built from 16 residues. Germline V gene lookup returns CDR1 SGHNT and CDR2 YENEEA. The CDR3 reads CASSLDSRTPDGEQFF. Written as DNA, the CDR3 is TGTGCCAGCAGCTTAGATTCCCGGACTCCTGATGGTGAGCAGTTCTTC.

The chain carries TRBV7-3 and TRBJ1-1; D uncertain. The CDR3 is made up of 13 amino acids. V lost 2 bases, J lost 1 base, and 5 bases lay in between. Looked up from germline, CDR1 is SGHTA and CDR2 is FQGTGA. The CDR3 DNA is TGTGCCAGCAGCTTATTAGCGAACACTGAAGCTTTCTTT. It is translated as CASSLLANTEAFF.

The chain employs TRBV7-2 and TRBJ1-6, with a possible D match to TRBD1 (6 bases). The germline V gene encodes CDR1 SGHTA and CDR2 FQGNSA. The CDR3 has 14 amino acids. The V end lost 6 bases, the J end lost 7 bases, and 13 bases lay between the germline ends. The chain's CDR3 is CASSRTDSNSPLHF. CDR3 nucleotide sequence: TGTGCCAGCAGTAGGACAGACTCGAATTCACCCCTCCACTTT.

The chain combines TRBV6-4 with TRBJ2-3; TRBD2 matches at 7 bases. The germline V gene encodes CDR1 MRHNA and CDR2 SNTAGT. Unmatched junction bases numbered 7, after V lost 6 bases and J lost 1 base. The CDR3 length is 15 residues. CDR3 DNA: TGTGCCAGCAGCGGGGGGTCTAGCGGCACAGATACGCAGTATTTT. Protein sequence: CASSGGSSGTDTQYF.

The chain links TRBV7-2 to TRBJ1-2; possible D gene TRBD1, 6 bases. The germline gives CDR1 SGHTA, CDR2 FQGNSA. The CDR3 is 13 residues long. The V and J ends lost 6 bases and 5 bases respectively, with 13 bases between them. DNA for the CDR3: TGTGCCAGCAGTACAGGGCCAGAATATGGCTACACCTTC. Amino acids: CASSTGPEYGYTF.

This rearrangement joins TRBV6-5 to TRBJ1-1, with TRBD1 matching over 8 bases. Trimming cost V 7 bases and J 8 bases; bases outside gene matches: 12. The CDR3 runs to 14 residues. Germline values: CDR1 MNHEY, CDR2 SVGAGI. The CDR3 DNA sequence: TGTGCCAGCACCGAAGGACAGGGAAGTACAGAAGCTTTCTTT. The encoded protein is CASTEGQGSTEAFF.

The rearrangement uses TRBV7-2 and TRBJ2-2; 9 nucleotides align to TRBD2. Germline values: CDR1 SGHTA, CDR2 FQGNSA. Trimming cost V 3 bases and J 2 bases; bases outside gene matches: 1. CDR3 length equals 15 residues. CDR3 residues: CASSFLAGNTGELFF. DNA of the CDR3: TGTGCCAGCAGCTTCCTAGCGGGAAACACCGGGGAGCTGTTTTTT.

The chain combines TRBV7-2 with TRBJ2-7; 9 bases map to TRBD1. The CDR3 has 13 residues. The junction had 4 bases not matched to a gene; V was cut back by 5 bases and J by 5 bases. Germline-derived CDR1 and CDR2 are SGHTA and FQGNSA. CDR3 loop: CASSPDRGDEQYF. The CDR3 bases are TGTGCCAGCAGCCCAGACAGGGGGGACGAGCAGTACTTC.